This T cell receptor beta chain came from a study of T cell responses to AZD1222 COVID-19 vaccine. This clone appeared a few times. Its antigen is unknown. Overall study results and limits: A reported finding is that nearly half of spike-specific TCRs target unmutated variant regions. In a largely white British group with more females than males, clonal diversity was possibly underestimated. None of the repertoires were sampled until the peak T cell response had passed.

V was clipped by 4 bases and J by 8 bases, with 8 bases between them. The CDR3 runs to 12 residues. From germline, CDR1 is SNHLY and CDR2 FYNNEI. The repertoire was sequenced with immunoSEQ multiplex PCR; TCRdb's copy has only in-frame clones and lacks some. The sample contains about 130,000 clones, around 90% of which appear only once. V usage is TRBV2 and J usage is TRBJ1-4; D is unclear. The starting material was peripheral blood, obtained on day 0 of MenACWY control vaccination. This clonotype was obtained from an adult in good health. CDR3 sequence: CASSGYTEKLFF. As DNA, the CDR3 is TGTGCCAGCAGTGGTTACACCGAAAAACTGTTTTTT.